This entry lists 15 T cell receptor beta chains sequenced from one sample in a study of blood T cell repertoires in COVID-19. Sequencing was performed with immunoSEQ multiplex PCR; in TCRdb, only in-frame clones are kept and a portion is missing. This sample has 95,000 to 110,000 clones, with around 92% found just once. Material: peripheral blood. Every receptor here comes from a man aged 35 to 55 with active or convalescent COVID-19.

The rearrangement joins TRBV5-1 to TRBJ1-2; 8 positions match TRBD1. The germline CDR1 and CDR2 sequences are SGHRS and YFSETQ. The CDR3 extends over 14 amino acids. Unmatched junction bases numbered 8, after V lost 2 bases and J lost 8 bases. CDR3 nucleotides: TGCGCCAGCAGCTTAGACAGGGGTATGGACGGCTACACCTTC. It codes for CASSLDRGMDGYTF.

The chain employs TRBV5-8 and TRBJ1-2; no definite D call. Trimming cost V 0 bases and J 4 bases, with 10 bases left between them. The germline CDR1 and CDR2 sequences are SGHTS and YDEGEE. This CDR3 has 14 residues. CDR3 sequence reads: CASSLDRLGYGYTF. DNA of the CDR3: TGTGCCAGCAGCTTGGATCGGCTAGGCTATGGCTACACCTTC.

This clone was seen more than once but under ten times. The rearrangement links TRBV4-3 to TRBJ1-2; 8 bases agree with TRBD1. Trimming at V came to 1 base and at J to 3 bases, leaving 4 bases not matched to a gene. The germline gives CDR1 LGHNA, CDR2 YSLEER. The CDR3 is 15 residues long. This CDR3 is CASSQGTGSYYGYTF. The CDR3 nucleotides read TGCGCCAGCAGCCAAGGGACAGGGAGCTACTATGGCTACACCTTC.

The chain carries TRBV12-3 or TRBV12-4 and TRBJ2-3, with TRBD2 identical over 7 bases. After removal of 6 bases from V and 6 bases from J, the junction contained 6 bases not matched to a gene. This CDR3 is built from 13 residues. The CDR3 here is CASRPNGGDTQYF. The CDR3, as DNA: TGTGCCAGCAGGCCCAACGGGGGGGATACGCAGTATTTT.

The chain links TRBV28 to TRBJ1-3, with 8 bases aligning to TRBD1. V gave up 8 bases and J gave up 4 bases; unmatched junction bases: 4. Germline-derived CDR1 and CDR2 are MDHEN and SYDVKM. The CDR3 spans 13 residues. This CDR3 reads CASQGAPGNTIYF. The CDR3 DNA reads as TGTGCCAGCCAGGGGGCGCCCGGAAACACCATATATTTT.

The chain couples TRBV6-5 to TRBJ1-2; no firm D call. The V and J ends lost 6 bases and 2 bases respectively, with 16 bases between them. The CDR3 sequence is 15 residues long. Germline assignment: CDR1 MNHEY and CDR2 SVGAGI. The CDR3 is CASSFTYSQNYGYTF. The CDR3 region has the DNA TGTGCCAGCAGCTTTACATACAGCCAAAACTATGGCTACACCTTC.

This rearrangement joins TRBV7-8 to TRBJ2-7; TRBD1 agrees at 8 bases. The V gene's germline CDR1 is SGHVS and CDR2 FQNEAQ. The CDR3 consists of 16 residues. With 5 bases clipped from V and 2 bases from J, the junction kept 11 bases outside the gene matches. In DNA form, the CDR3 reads TGTGCCAGCAGCCTAGAGGGGGACAGGATTACCTACGAGCAGTACTTC. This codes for CASSLEGDRITYEQYF.

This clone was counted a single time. The DNA of the CDR3 is TGTGCCAGTAGTTTTTTTTCAGGGGCGGAAAGGAATGAGCAGTTCTTC. It codes for CASSFFSGAERNEQFF. This rearrangement joins TRBV19 to TRBJ2-1, with TRBD1 as a possible D gene (6 bases). The V end was cut by 5 bases, the J end by 7 bases, with 21 bases between. Germline-derived CDR1 and CDR2 are LNHDA and SQIVND (reference sequence). The CDR3 has 16 residues.

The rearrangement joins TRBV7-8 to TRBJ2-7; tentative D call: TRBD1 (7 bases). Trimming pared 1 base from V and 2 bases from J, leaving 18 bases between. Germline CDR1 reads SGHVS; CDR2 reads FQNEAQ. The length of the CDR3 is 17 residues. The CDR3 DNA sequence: TGTGCCAGCAGCTTAGTCCTGGAGGGCAGGGGGGCCTACGAGCAGTACTTC. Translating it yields CASSLVLEGRGAYEQYF.

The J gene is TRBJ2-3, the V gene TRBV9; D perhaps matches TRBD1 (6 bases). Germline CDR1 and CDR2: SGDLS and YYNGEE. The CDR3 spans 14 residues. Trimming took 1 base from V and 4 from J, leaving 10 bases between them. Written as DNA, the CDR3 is TGTGCCAGCAGCGTACTCTCAGGGGCAGATACGCAGTATTTT. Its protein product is CASSVLSGADTQYF. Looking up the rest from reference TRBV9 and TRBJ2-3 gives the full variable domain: DSGVTQTPKHLITATGQRVTLRCSPRSGDLSVYWYQQSLDQGLQFLIQYYNGEERAKGNILERFSAQQFPDLHSELNLSSLELGDSALYFCASSVLSGADTQYFGPGTRLTVL.

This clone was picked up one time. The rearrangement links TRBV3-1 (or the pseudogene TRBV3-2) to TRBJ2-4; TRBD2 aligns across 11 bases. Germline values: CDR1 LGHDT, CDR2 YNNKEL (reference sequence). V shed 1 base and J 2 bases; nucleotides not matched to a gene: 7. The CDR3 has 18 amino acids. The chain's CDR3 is CASSQVLAGGRTKNIQYF. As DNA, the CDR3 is TGTGCCAGCAGCCAAGTCCTAGCGGGAGGTAGAACCAAAAACATTCAGTACTTC.

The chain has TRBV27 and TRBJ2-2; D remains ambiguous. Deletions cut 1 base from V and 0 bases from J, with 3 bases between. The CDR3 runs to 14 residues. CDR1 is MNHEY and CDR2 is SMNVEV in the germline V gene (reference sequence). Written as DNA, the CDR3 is TGTGCCAGCAGTTTATATACGAACACCGGGGAGCTGTTTTTT. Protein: CASSLYTNTGELFF.

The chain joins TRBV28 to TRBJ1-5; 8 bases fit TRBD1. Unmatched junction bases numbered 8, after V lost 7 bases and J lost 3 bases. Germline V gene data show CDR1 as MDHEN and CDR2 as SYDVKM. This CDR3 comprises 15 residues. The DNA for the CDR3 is TGTGCCAGCACCACAGGACAGGGAAACAATCAGCCCCAGCATTTT. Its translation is CASTTGQGNNQPQHF.

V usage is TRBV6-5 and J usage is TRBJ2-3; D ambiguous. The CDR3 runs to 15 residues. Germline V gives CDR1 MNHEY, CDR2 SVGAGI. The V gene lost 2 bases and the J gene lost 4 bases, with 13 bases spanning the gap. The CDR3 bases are TGTGCCAGCAGTTACGGTGGCGGAACCCCAGATACGCAGTATTTT. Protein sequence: CASSYGGGTPDTQYF.

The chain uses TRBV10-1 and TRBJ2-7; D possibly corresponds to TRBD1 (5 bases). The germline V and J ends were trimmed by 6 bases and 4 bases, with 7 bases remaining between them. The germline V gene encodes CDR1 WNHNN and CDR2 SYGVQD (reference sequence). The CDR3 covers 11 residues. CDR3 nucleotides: TGCGCCAGCAGCGCAGGGTACGAGCAGTACTTC. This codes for CASSAGYEQYF.